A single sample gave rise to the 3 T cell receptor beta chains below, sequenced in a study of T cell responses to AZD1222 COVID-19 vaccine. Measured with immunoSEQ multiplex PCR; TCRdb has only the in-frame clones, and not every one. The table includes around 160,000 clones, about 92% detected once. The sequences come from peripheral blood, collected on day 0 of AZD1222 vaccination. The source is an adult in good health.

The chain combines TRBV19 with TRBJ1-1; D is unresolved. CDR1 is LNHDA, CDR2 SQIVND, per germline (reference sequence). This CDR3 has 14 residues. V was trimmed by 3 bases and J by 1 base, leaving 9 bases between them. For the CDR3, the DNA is TGTGCCAGTAGTATTCGGGCCCCGAACACTGAAGCTTTCTTT. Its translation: CASSIRAPNTEAFF.

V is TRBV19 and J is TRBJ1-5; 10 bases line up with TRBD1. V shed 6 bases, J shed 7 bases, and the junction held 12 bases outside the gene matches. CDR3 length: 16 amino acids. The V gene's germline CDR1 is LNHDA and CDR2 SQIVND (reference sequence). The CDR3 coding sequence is TGTGCCAGTAGCGACGCCCGACAGGGGGCGGGCCAGCCCCAGCATTTT. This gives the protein CASSDARQGAGQPQHF.

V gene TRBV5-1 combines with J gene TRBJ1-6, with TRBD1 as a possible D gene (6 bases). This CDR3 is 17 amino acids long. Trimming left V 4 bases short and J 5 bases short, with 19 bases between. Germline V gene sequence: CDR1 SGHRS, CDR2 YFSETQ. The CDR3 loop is CASSSSSPGQDNSPLHF. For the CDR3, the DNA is TGCGCCAGCAGCAGCTCTTCCCCGGGACAAGATAATTCACCCCTCCACTTT.